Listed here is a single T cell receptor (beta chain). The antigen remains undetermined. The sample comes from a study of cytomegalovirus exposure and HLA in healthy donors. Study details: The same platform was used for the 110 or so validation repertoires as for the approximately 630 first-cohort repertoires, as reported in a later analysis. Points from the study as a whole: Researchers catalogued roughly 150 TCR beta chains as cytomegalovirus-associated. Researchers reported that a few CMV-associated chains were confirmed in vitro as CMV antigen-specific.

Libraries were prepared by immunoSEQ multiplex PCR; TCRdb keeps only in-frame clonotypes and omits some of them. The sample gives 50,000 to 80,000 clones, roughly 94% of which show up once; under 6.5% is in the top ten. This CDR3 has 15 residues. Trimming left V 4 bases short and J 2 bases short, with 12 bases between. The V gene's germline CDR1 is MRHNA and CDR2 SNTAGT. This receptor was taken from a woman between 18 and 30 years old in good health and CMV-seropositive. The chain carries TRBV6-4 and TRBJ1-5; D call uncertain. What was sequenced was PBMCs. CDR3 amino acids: CASSATTDGNQPQHF. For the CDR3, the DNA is TGTGCCAGCAGTGCTACCACCGATGGCAATCAGCCCCAGCATTTT.